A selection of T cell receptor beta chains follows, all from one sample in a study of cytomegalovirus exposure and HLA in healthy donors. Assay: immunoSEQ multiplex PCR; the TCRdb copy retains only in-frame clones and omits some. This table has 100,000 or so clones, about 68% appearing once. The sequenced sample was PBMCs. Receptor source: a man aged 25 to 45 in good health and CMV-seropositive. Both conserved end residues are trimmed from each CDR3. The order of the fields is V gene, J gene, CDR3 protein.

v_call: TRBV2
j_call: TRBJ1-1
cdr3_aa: ASRSQGRAEAF

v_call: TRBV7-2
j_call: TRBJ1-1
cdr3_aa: ASSRGGLGTEAF

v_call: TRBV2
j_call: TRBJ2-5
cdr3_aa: ASRPRTSGVETQY

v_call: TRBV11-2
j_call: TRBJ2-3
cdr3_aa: ASSLTRGTDTQY

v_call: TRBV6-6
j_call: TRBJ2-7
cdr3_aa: ASSSSGVGRHEQY

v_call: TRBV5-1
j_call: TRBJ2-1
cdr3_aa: ASSLGRGNEQF

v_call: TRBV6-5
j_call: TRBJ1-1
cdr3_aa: ASIQGAVNTEAF

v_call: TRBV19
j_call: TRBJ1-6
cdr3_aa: ASSISTYNNSPLH

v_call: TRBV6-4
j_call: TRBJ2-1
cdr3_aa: ASSDNRYNEQF

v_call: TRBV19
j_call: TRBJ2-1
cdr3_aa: ASSLNSGGYYNEQF

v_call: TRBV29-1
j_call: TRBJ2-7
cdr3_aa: SVVGLASNEQY

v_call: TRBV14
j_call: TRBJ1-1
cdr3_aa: ASSQMGQANEAF

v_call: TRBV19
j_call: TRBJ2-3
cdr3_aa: ASSIGAGGSTDTQY

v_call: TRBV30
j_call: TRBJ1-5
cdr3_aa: AWSPVGAQPQH

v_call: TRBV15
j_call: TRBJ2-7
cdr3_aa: ATSRVGGAYEQY

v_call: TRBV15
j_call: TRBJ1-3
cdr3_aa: ATSRGPSSGNTIY

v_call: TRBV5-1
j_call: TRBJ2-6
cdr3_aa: ASASGGGFGANVLT

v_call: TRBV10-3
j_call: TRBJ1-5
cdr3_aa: AISDREVGNQPQH

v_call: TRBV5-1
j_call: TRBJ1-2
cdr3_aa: ASSLDRGFYGYT

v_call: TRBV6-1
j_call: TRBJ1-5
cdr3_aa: ASRAGNQPQH

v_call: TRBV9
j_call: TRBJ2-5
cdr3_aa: ASSVLGQGFGETQY

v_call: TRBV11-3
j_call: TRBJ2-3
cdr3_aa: ASSFSGVPTDTQY

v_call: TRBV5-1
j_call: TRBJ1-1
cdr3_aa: ASSRVPGGTEAF

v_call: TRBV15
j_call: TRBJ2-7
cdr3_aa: ATSLGQGFYEQY

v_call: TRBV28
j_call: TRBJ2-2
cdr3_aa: ASSLVGPEELF

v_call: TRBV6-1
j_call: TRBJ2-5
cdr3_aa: ASSNRVLGETQY

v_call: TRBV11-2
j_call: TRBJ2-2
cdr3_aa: ASRLDGNRELF

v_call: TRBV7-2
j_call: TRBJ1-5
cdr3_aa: ASSSDITQPQH

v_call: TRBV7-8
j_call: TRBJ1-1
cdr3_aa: ASSSLPYLNTEAF

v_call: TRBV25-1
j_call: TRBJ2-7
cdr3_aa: ASSVRGEQY

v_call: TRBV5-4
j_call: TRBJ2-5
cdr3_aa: ASSLVGESQETQY

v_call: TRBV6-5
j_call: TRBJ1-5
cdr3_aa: ASSYSRGAGQPQH

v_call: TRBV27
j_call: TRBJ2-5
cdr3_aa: ASSLSTSGAKETQY

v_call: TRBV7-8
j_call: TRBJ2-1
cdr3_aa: ASSLAAGGFNEQF

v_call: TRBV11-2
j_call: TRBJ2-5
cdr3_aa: ASSLMSTGTQY

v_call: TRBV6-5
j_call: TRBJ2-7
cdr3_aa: ASTPGQGYEQY

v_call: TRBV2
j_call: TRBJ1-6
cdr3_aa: ASRNSLNYSPLH

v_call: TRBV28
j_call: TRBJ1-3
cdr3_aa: ASMGGFSGNTIY

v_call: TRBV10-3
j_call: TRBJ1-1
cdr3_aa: AISESTRGSAEAF

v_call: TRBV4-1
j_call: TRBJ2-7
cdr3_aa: ASSQLHGLMSSYEQY